The 22 T cell receptor beta chains presented below share a single source sample, sequenced in a study of T cells in Graves' hyperthyroidism and ophthalmopathy. What was amplified from RNA transcripts were TCR beta CDR3 regions. With the HTBI primer set, the TCR CDR3 went through a first round of RT-PCR. TCRdb re-derived calls from the multiplex PCR reads in MiXCR, one entry per CDR3 protein. The repertoire has a few hundred thousand distinct CDR3 sequences, about 15% of them found once; the top ten carry approximately 5.7%. The sequenced material came from blood. Receptors originate from a woman under 40 with Graves' hyperthyroidism that later progressed to Graves' ophthalmopathy.

This clonotype was seen many times. The chain employs TRBV4-1 and TRBJ1-6, with D possibly being TRBD1 (6 bases). The germline V gene has CDR1 MGHRA and CDR2 YSYEKL. V lost 0 bases, J lost 5 bases, and 11 bases lay in between. The CDR3 spans 16 residues. The CDR3 DNA is TGCGCCAGCAGCCAAGAAACAGGGTTCAATAATTCACCCCTCCACTTT. This sequence encodes CASSQETGFNNSPLHF.

This clonotype occurred many times. The genes are TRBV29-1 and TRBJ2-3; D call uncertain. The CDR3 consists of 13 residues. CDR1 is SQVTM and CDR2 is ANQGSEA in the germline V gene. V lost 3 bases to trimming and J lost 2 bases, with 9 bases between them. The CDR3 is CSVEVRFTDTQYF. The CDR3 region has the DNA TGCAGCGTTGAGGTCAGATTCACAGATACGCAGTATTTT.

This clonotype showed up many times. The chain joins TRBV27 to TRBJ2-3; 10 bases are a match to TRBD2. Germline values: CDR1 MNHEY, CDR2 SMNVEV (reference sequence). The V and J ends lost 3 bases and 2 bases, in that order; junction bases with no gene match: 5. The CDR3 covers 16 residues. In nucleotides, the CDR3 is TGTGCCAGCAGTTTTGTTCTAGCGGGAGTCACAGATACGCAGTATTTT. It specifies CASSFVLAGVTDTQYF.

This clonotype was observed at least ten times. The genes are TRBV27 and TRBJ2-2; unclear D gene. The CDR3 covers 12 residues. Germline CDR1 is MNHEY and CDR2 is SMNVEV (reference sequence). V was shortened by 7 bases and J by 6 bases, with 9 bases between the two germline ends. The CDR3 reads CASKPVAGELFF. The CDR3, as DNA: TGTGCCAGCAAACCCGTGGCCGGGGAGCTGTTTTTT.

This clonotype was observed a few times. The chain combines TRBV6-2 or TRBV6-3 with TRBJ1-5, with 8 bases identical to TRBD1. The trim removed 6 bases at V and 4 bases at J, leaving 11 bases unmatched. Germline lookup yields CDR1 MNHEY and CDR2 SVGEGT. The CDR3 is 16 residues long. CDR3 protein: CASRLSQGAMNQPQHF. In nucleotides, the CDR3 is TGTGCCAGCAGACTCTCCCAGGGGGCAATGAATCAGCCCCAGCATTTT.

This clonotype was seen repeatedly, ten times or more. The chain couples TRBV29-1 to TRBJ2-5, with D perhaps TRBD1 or TRBD2 (6 bases each). Germline V gene lookup returns CDR1 SQVTM and CDR2 ANQGSEA. The V gene lost 1 base and the J gene lost 7 bases, with 22 bases spanning the gap. The CDR3 length is 16 residues. The CDR3 reads CSVEASWGAVAGTQYF. The DNA of the CDR3 is TGCAGCGTTGAAGCCTCATGGGGGGCGGTCGCGGGGACCCAGTACTTC.

This chain links TRBV5-1 with TRBJ2-7, with D possibly being TRBD2 (5 bases). The CDR3 runs to 12 residues. Germline assignment: CDR1 SGHRS and CDR2 YFSETQ. V gave up 4 bases and J gave up 5 bases, with 10 bases separating them. The CDR3 bases are TGCGCCAGCAGCATGGACGGGAACGAGCAGTACTTC. Translated: CASSMDGNEQYF.

Only a few counts were recorded for this clonotype. The V gene is TRBV6-2 or TRBV6-3, the J gene TRBJ2-7; D unresolved. The CDR3 length is 14 residues. CDR1 is MNHEY and CDR2 is SVGEGT in the germline V gene. The CDR3 coding sequence is TGTGCAAGCCATGAAGGTCGAGGTTCCTACGAGCAGTACTTC. It codes for CASHEGRGSYEQYF.

The CDR3: CASSARQGRGDNEQFF. The CDR3 coding sequence is TGCGCCAGCAGCGCGAGGCAGGGCAGGGGAGACAATGAGCAGTTCTTC. This rearrangement joins TRBV5-1 to TRBJ2-1; maybe TRBD1 (6 bases). The germline V gene encodes CDR1 SGHRS and CDR2 YFSETQ. The CDR3 is 16 amino acids. V dropped 4 bases and J dropped 5 bases, with 19 bases sitting between them.

The chain joins TRBV6-4 to TRBJ2-1, with D maybe TRBD1 (5 bases). The CDR3 is made up of 9 amino acids. Trimming left V 11 bases short and J 13 bases short, with 12 bases between. From germline, CDR1 is MRHNA and CDR2 SNTAGT. CDR3 bases: TGTGCCTTCAGGGTATTTCAGTTCTTC. This sequence encodes CAFRVFQFF.

This sequence joins TRBV7-8 and TRBJ1-2, with D tentatively TRBD1 (5 bases). Between the trimmed V and J ends, which lost 1 base and 3 bases, there was a span of 12 bases. The CDR3 runs 15 residues. CDR1 is SGHVS and CDR2 is FQNEAQ in the germline V gene. In nucleotides, the CDR3 is TGTGCCAGCAGCTTAGAGGCGGGACTTGACTATGGCTACACCTTC. Encoded protein: CASSLEAGLDYGYTF.

This clonotype turned up a few times. The chain is built from TRBV4-1 and TRBJ1-5, with D hard to call. This CDR3 is 15 amino acids long. Germline CDR1 MGHRA, CDR2 YSYEKL. Trimming stripped 0 bases from V and 2 bases from J, with 8 bases between. The CDR3 is CASSQDSSGNQPQHF. The CDR3 DNA reads TGCGCCAGCAGCCAAGACTCTAGTGGCAATCAGCCCCAGCATTTT.

This clonotype was detected many times. This sequence joins TRBV28 and TRBJ2-1; D unclear. The CDR3 contains 16 residues. V dropped 4 bases and J dropped 4 bases, with 17 bases sitting between them. From germline, CDR1 is MDHEN and CDR2 SYDVKM. The CDR3 loop reads CASSSPVAPNYNEQFF. The CDR3 bases are TGTGCCAGCAGTTCCCCAGTCGCCCCAAATTACAATGAGCAGTTCTTC. Using reference TRBV28 and TRBJ2-1 for the parts outside the CDR3, the full variable domain is DVKVTQSSRYLVKRTGEKVFLECVQDMDHENMFWYRQDPGLGLRLIYFSYDVKMKEKGDIPEGYSVSREKKERFSLILESASTNQTSMYLCASSSPVAPNYNEQFFGPGTRLTVL.

This clonotype was picked up a small number of times. V and J are TRBV7-2 and TRBJ2-4, with D tentatively TRBD1 (5 bases). The CDR3 is 15 residues long. Germline V gene sequence: CDR1 SGHTA, CDR2 FQGNSA. The V gene lost 1 base and the J gene lost 1 base, with 8 bases spanning the gap. This CDR3 is CASSLVGVAKNIQYF. CDR3 nucleotide sequence: TGTGCCAGCAGCTTAGTAGGGGTTGCCAAAAACATTCAGTACTTC.

The V gene is TRBV29-1, the J gene TRBJ2-7, with 8 bases fitting TRBD2. V lost 7 bases and J lost 4; bases outside the gene matches: 6. The CDR3 contains 12 residues. CDR1 SQVTM and CDR2 ANQGSEA come from the germline V gene. The CDR3 DNA reads TGCAGCGCGACTCTAGCGGGTTACGAGCAGTACTTC. It is translated as CSATLAGYEQYF.

This clonotype has ten or more counts. J is TRBJ1-5 and V is TRBV12-3 or TRBV12-4; D ambiguous. This CDR3 contains 12 residues. V lost 0 bases, J lost 8 bases, and 5 bases lay in between. The CDR3 sequence is CASSLARKPQHF. CDR3 coding DNA: TGTGCCAGCAGTTTAGCCCGTAAGCCCCAGCATTTT.

The chain carries TRBV6-5 and TRBJ1-1; possibly TRBD1 for D (5 bases). Germline-derived CDR1 and CDR2 are MNHEY and SVGAGI. The V and J ends lost 4 bases and 0 bases respectively, with 12 bases between them. The CDR3 extends over 15 amino acids. CDR3 region: CASSSDGGMNTEAFF. The CDR3 DNA follows: TGTGCCAGCAGTTCCGACGGGGGGATGAACACTGAAGCTTTCTTT.

This clonotype was counted many times. V and J are TRBV15 and TRBJ1-5, with a tentative D call TRBD1 (5 bases). This CDR3 is 14 amino acids long. CDR1 is LNHNV, CDR2 YYDKDF, per germline (reference sequence). Trimming took 6 bases from V and 4 from J, leaving 13 bases between them. The CDR3 region is CATSERGGNQPQHF. The CDR3 nucleotides read TGTGCCACCAGTGAACGTGGGGGGAATCAGCCCCAGCATTTT.

This clonotype was recorded at least ten times. V is TRBV6-1 and J is TRBJ2-7; D is possibly TRBD2 (6 bases). The CDR3 is 15 amino acids. Per the germline V gene, CDR1 is MNHNS and CDR2 is SASEGT. The V and J ends lost 6 bases and 3 bases respectively, with 18 bases between them. The CDR3 protein is CASRRGTLPLYEQYF. The DNA for the CDR3 is TGTGCCAGCAGACGCGGGACTCTCCCCCTCTACGAGCAGTACTTC.

The sample holds many counts of this clonotype. The rearrangement joins TRBV20-1 to TRBJ2-5; D might be TRBD2 (6 bases). CDR1 DFQATT and CDR2 SNEGSKA come from the germline V gene (reference sequence). V was clipped by 6 bases and J by 4 bases, with 15 bases between them. The CDR3 has 13 residues. The chain's CDR3 is CSATPGTPETQYF. The CDR3 nucleotides read TGCAGTGCCACACCCGGGACTCCAGAGACCCAGTACTTC.

The V gene is TRBV4-2, the J gene TRBJ1-2; 7 nucleotides line up with TRBD1. This CDR3 comprises 15 residues. V lost 0 bases and J lost 2; bases outside the gene matches: 3. CDR1 is LGHNA, CDR2 YNFKEQ, per germline. CDR3 bases: TGTGCCAGCAGCCAAGATGAGGGGGCGAACTATGGCTACACCTTC. The encoded protein is CASSQDEGANYGYTF.

A note on this clonotype: A clone one base away is much larger, so this may be a read error. The CDR3 end shows no conserved phenylalanine or tryptophan, and so a read error is likely. The chain combines TRBV10-3 with TRBJ1-1, with TRBD1 matching over 7 bases. Looked up from germline, CDR1 is ENHRY and CDR2 is SYGVKD. CDR3 length equals 16 residues. The trim removed 5 bases at V and 5 bases at J, leaving 14 bases unmatched. The CDR3 sequence is CAISPLTGSGRTEAFL. The CDR3 coding sequence is TGTGCCATCAGTCCTCTGACAGGGTCGGGAAGGACTGAAGCTTTCCTT.